This entry lists 13 T cell receptor beta chains sequenced from one sample in a study of OX40 agonist ivuxolimab in advanced cancers. TCRdb's table, derived via immunoSEQ multiplex PCR, lists solely in-frame clones and lacks some. This table holds 53,000 or so clones, roughly 92% found once. Source: CD4+ or CD8+ T cells sorted from blood, taken in a trial of the OX40 agonist ivuxolimab. The source is an adult with an advanced solid tumor such as melanoma, head and neck, liver or kidney cancer.

The chain uses TRBV7-9 and TRBJ2-7; the D gene is possibly TRBD1 (5 bases). V lost 0 bases and J lost 6, with 18 bases in between. The CDR3 sequence is 16 residues long. Germline CDR1 is SEHNR and CDR2 is FQNEAQ (reference sequence). The CDR3: CASSLAPQGSSLEQYF. CDR3 sequence (DNA): TGTGCCAGCAGCTTAGCCCCCCAGGGAAGTTCTCTCGAGCAGTACTTC.

The chain recombines TRBV5-8 with TRBJ2-5; TRBD1 matches 11 bases. The CDR3 is 16 residues long. Per the germline V gene, CDR1 is SGHTS and CDR2 is YDEGEE. V shed 4 bases, J shed 2 bases, and the junction held 7 bases outside the gene matches. CDR3 loop: CASSDGQGASQETQYF. The CDR3 DNA reads as TGTGCCAGCAGCGACGGACAGGGGGCCTCACAAGAGACCCAGTACTTC.

The chain carries TRBV19 and TRBJ1-5, with D unclear. The V end was cut by 5 bases, the J end by 0 bases, with 11 bases between. The CDR3 sequence is 15 residues long. Germline loops: CDR1 LNHDA, CDR2 SQIVND (reference sequence). CDR3 DNA: TGTGCCAGTAGTCCCGGGGAGGATAGCAATCAGCCCCAGCATTTT. Its translation: CASSPGEDSNQPQHF. The complete variable domain, with remaining parts taken from reference TRBV19 and TRBJ1-5, reads DGGITQSPKYLFRKEGQNVTLSCEQNLNHDAMYWYRQDPGQGLRLIYYSQIVNDFQKGDIAEGYSVSREKKESFPLTVTSAQKNPTAFYLCASSPGEDSNQPQHFGDGTRLSIL.

The chain combines TRBV11-2 with TRBJ2-1; possible D gene TRBD2, 5 bases. Trimming took off 1 base at V and 8 bases at J, with 12 bases between the two ends. Germline assignment: CDR1 SGHAT and CDR2 FQNNGV. The CDR3 is 14 amino acids. In DNA form, the CDR3 reads TGTGCCAGCAGCTTAGGATTTAGCGCGGATGAGCAGTTCTTC. It yields the protein CASSLGFSADEQFF.

The V call is TRBV27, the J call TRBJ2-1, with unresolved D. The CDR3 sequence is 13 residues long. Trimming left V 6 bases short and J 2 bases short, with 8 bases between. From germline, CDR1 is MNHEY and CDR2 SMNVEV (reference sequence). The CDR3 nucleotides are TGTGCCAGCAGCCCTAGTACCTACAATGAGCAGTTCTTC. This translates into CASSPSTYNEQFF.

This clone showed up just a few times. This chain joins TRBV4-1 and TRBJ2-7; TRBD2 matches at 8 bases. Trimming at V came to 0 bases and at J to 11 bases, leaving 18 bases not matched to a gene. The germline V gene has CDR1 MGHRA and CDR2 YSYEKL. This CDR3 comprises 17 residues. CDR3 DNA: TGCGCCAGCAGCCAAGAAAATGGGGGAAGCGGGAGCGAGAGGAAGTACTTC. Its translation is CASSQENGGSGSERKYF.

This chain links TRBV15 with TRBJ2-3; possible D gene TRBD1, 5 bases. Trimming removed 8 bases from V and 0 bases from J, with 15 bases in between. The CDR3 covers 15 residues. The germline CDR1 and CDR2 sequences are LNHNV and YYDKDF (reference sequence). The CDR3 here is CATGAPTESTDTQYF. For the CDR3, the DNA is TGTGCCACCGGGGCCCCGACAGAGAGCACAGATACGCAGTATTTT.

CDR3 residues: CATSSPWPEANSYNEQFF. The CDR3 DNA is TGTGCCACCAGCAGTCCGTGGCCGGAAGCAAACTCCTACAATGAGCAGTTCTTC. The chain couples TRBV15 to TRBJ2-1, with unresolved D. Trimming left V 3 bases short and J 0 bases short, with 18 bases between. Germline V CDR1 and CDR2: LNHNV, YYDKDF (reference sequence). The CDR3 covers 18 residues.

The chain links TRBV6-5 to TRBJ2-7; perhaps TRBD1 as D (6 bases). Germline V gives CDR1 MNHEY, CDR2 SVGAGI. Trimming shortened V by 6 bases and J by 4 bases, and 10 bases separated the two germline ends. The CDR3 covers 12 residues. Written as DNA, the CDR3 is TGTGCCAGCAGCCTAACAGGGTACGAGCAGTACTTC. Residues: CASSLTGYEQYF.

The chain carries TRBV19 and TRBJ2-1; maybe TRBD2 (5 bases). CDR1 and CDR2 (germline): LNHDA, SQIVND (reference sequence). The V and J ends lost 1 base and 7 bases respectively, with 8 bases between them. This CDR3 spans 13 amino acids. The CDR3 is CASSIGEGNEQFF. For the CDR3, the DNA is TGTGCCAGTAGTATAGGAGAGGGAAATGAGCAGTTCTTC.

The chain uses TRBV2 and TRBJ1-6; D gene unclear. This CDR3 contains 16 residues. Germline V lookup: CDR1 SNHLY, CDR2 FYNNEI. Trimming took 7 bases from V and 11 from J, leaving 24 bases between them. The CDR3 is CASINMGGSGIPPLHF. The CDR3, as DNA: TGTGCCAGCATCAACATGGGTGGATCAGGCATCCCACCCCTCCACTTT.

The chain links TRBV27 to TRBJ2-1, with TRBD1 identical over 7 bases. The V gene's germline CDR1 is MNHEY and CDR2 SMNVEV (reference sequence). CDR3 length: 15 amino acids. The V segment lost 4 bases and the J segment 3 bases; nucleotides outside the gene matches: 6. The CDR3 nucleotides are TGTGCCAGCAGTTATACCACAGGGGTCTACAATGAGCAGTTCTTC. Amino acids: CASSYTTGVYNEQFF.

The chain uses TRBV27 and TRBJ2-7; unclear D gene. The CDR3 totals 13 residues. CDR1 and CDR2 (germline): MNHEY, SMNVEV (reference sequence). The V end was cut by 3 bases, the J end by 5 bases, with 11 bases between. CDR3 loop: CASSLGRVNEQYF. The DNA for the CDR3 is TGTGCCAGCAGTTTGGGAAGGGTTAACGAGCAGTACTTC.